Included here is one T cell receptor beta chain sequence, with context. Its matching antigen is unknown. Terminally differentiated effector memory CD45RA+ cells were left out of the naive CD8 fraction, which was CD45RO-negative and positively selected for CCR7. The healthy adult donors were HIV-negative and reported no recent acute infections or vaccinations. The data originate from a study of shared clonotypes between healthy human individuals. TCRdb's table, derived via immunoSEQ multiplex PCR, lists solely in-frame clones and lacks some. Found here are almost 700,000 clones, 92% of them singletons; the top ten hold 24%. Study-wide results and limits: Large sequencing depth failed to make sorted-subset sequencing complete, rarefaction showed. It was the non-shared clonotypes that had lower generation probabilities than clonotypes shared by all four donors.

The receptor comes from a man between 25 and 39 years old in good health. The sequencing sample was made of naive CD8+ T cells sorted from blood.

CDR3 amino acids: CASSVGGQTEAFF. The CDR3 region has the DNA TGTGCCAGCAGCGTAGGGGGACAGACTGAAGCTTTCTTT. V and J are TRBV9 and TRBJ1-1; 7 bases are shared with TRBD1. CDR1 and CDR2 from the germline V gene are SGDLS and YYNGEE. V lost 0 bases, J lost 5 bases, and 1 base stayed unmatched. This CDR3 has 13 amino acids.